This passage covers 23 T cell receptor beta chains from one sample sequenced in a study of cytomegalovirus exposure and HLA in healthy donors. Primers: 60 Vbeta forward and 13 Jbeta reverse. Profiled with immunoSEQ multiplex PCR; TCRdb holds only in-frame clones, not every one. Among about 94,000 clones, about four fifths were seen once, and the ten largest hold 3.8%. The source material was PBMCs. Receptors originate from a woman between 40 and 55 years old in good health and CMV-seronegative.

V is TRBV15 and J is TRBJ1-1; D remains ambiguous. V lost 0 bases and J lost 4, with 12 bases in between. The CDR3 contains 15 residues. In germline, CDR1 is LNHNV, CDR2 YYDKDF (reference sequence). The CDR3 DNA is TGTGCCACCAGCAGAGATCGGAAGGGAGGCACTGAAGCTTTCTTT. Translating it yields CATSRDRKGGTEAFF.

The chain has TRBV2 and TRBJ2-3; 7 bases agree with TRBD1. CDR3 size: 14 residues. Germline CDR1 SNHLY, CDR2 FYNNEI. J gave up 4 bases and V 10 bases, and 11 bases lay outside the gene matches. For the CDR3, the DNA is TGTGCCATTGACAGGGTTGAAGTTTCAGATACGCAGTATTTT. Translated, it gives CAIDRVEVSDTQYF.

Details on this clone: The germline gene is not matched at one end of the junction; a read error may be the cause. The V and J genes are TRBV27 and TRBJ1-2; the D is unclear. The germline CDR1 and CDR2 sequences are MNHEY and SMNVEV (reference sequence). The CDR3 runs 14 residues. CDR3 coding DNA: TGTGCCAGCAGTTATGGAGGCAGAAACTATGGCTACCCCTTC. Its protein is CASSYGGRNYGYPF.

In DNA, the CDR3 is TGTGCCAGCAGCGAAGAGGGACAGGGACTAAACGAGACCCAGTACTTC. It translates to CASSEEGQGLNETQYF. The V call is TRBV21-1, the J call TRBJ2-5; the DNA was not used to check the table's D call, TRBD1. TRBV21-1 is marked as a pseudogene. The CDR3 covers 16 residues.

The chain links TRBV19 to TRBJ2-7, with 7 nucleotides matching TRBD2. Germline V CDR1 and CDR2: LNHDA, SQIVND (reference sequence). Germline trimming cut 1 base from V and 5 bases from J; bases unmatched to any gene: 2. The CDR3 runs to 13 residues. CDR3 loop: CASSIGLADEQYF. CDR3 nucleotides: TGTGCCAGTAGTATAGGGCTAGCGGACGAGCAGTACTTC.

J is TRBJ2-2 and V is TRBV12-5; TRBD1 is a possible D gene (5 bases). Germline-derived CDR1 and CDR2 are LGHNT and FRNRAP. The CDR3 runs to 13 residues. The germline V and J ends were trimmed by 2 bases and 5 bases, with 6 bases remaining between them. In nucleotides, the CDR3 is TGTGCTAGTGGTTTGAGGGGAACCGGGGAGCTGTTTTTT. This codes for CASGLRGTGELFF.

CDR3 protein: CASTDLGTAPYEQYF. The CDR3, as DNA: TGTGCCAGCACCGACCTTGGGACAGCCCCTTACGAGCAGTACTTC. This chain uses TRBV6-1 with TRBJ2-7, with 7 bases matching TRBD1. This CDR3 is built from 15 residues. J was trimmed by 4 bases and V by 7 bases; bases with no gene match: 13. From germline, CDR1 is MNHNS and CDR2 SASEGT.

V and J are TRBV4-2 and TRBJ1-2; D perhaps matches TRBD1 (6 bases). V lost 0 bases and J lost 3, with 11 bases in between. The V gene's germline CDR1 is LGHNA and CDR2 YNFKEQ. The CDR3 is 15 amino acids. Here the CDR3 DNA reads TGTGCCAGCAGCCAAGATCTAGGGGGGGACTATGGCTACACCTTC. Translated, it gives CASSQDLGGDYGYTF.

The chain joins TRBV11-2 to TRBJ2-7, with 8 bases fitting TRBD1. The ends lost 0 bases at V and 3 bases at J; junction bases unmatched: 4. The CDR3 runs 15 residues. Germline values: CDR1 SGHAT, CDR2 FQNNGV. The CDR3 DNA is TGTGCCAGCAGCTTAGACCGGGACAGGATCTACGAGCAGTACTTC. Translating it yields CASSLDRDRIYEQYF.

The chain uses TRBV7-3 and TRBJ2-3; 8 bases align to TRBD2. CDR3 length equals 15 residues. Per germline, CDR1 SGHTA and CDR2 FQGTGA. V shed 2 bases and J 4 bases; nucleotides not matched to a gene: 5. The CDR3 DNA follows: TGTGCCAGCAGCTTAGGGCTAGCGGGCGCAGATACGCAGTATTTT. Translated, it gives CASSLGLAGADTQYF.

This clone was found many times. The CDR3 region is CATNRLLGGTGGEAFF. The CDR3 DNA reads TGTGCCACCAATCGTCTCTTGGGGGGGACAGGGGGTGAAGCTTTCTTT. V usage is TRBV15 and J usage is TRBJ1-1; 11 nucleotides line up with TRBD1. This CDR3 has 16 amino acids. J gave up 7 bases and V 7 bases, and 14 bases lay outside the gene matches. The germline V gene encodes CDR1 LNHNV and CDR2 YYDKDF (reference sequence).

At least ten counts were recorded for this clone. This sequence joins TRBV5-1 and TRBJ1-4; TRBD1 matches 7 bases. This CDR3 is built from 13 residues. V lost 3 bases and J lost 7; bases outside the gene matches: 3. Germline V gene data show CDR1 as SGHRS and CDR2 as YFSETQ. CDR3 sequence (DNA): TGCGCCAGCAGCTGGGACAGCGGTGAAAAACTGTTTTTT. It translates to CASSWDSGEKLFF. The complete variable domain, with remaining parts taken from reference TRBV5-1 and TRBJ1-4, reads KAGVTQTPRYLIKTRGQQVTLSCSPISGHRSVSWYQQTPGQGLQFLFEYFSETQRNKGNFPGRFSGRQFSNSRSEMNVSTLELGDSALYLCASSWDSGEKLFFGSGTQLSVL.

The CDR3 coding sequence is TGTGCCCGGGCCGGGACAGGGGACTACGAGCAGTACTTC. Protein: CARAGTGDYEQYF. The chain employs TRBV30 and TRBJ2-7; 10 nucleotides align to TRBD1. Trimming at V came to 8 bases and at J to 3 bases, leaving 7 bases not matched to a gene. Per germline, CDR1 GTSNPN and CDR2 SVGIG (reference sequence). This CDR3 is 13 amino acids long.

The V call is TRBV4-1, the J call TRBJ2-5; 14 bases match TRBD2. The CDR3 runs 16 residues. J gave up 4 bases and V 1 base, and 2 bases lay outside the gene matches. The germline V gene has CDR1 MGHRA and CDR2 YSYEKL. The CDR3 spells CASSQVGLAGGETQYF. The CDR3 nucleotides are TGCGCCAGCAGCCAAGTTGGACTAGCGGGGGGAGAGACCCAGTACTTC.

This clone was seen a single time. The chain has TRBV18 and TRBJ1-5; 8 nucleotides agree with TRBD1. J was trimmed by 7 bases and V by 8 bases; bases with no gene match: 13. CDR1 KGHSH and CDR2 LQKENI come from the germline V gene. The CDR3 has 15 amino acids. CDR3 amino acids: CASGTTDRVGQPQHF. The CDR3 region has the DNA TGTGCCAGCGGTACGACGGACAGGGTGGGCCAGCCCCAGCATTTT.

The V and J genes are TRBV14 and TRBJ2-3; 10 bases fit TRBD2. V shed 0 bases and J 1 base; nucleotides not matched to a gene: 4. Germline values: CDR1 SGHDN, CDR2 FVKESK. CDR3 size: 17 residues. This CDR3 reads CASSQDLAGARTDTQYF. For the CDR3, the DNA is TGTGCCAGCAGCCAAGATCTAGCGGGGGCCCGCACAGATACGCAGTATTTT. The full variable domain, rest sourced from reference TRBV14 and TRBJ2-3, is EAGVTQFPSHSVIEKGQTVTLRCDPISGHDNLYWYRRVMGKEIKFLLHFVKESKQDESGMPNNRFLAERTGGTYSTLKVQPAELEDSGVYFCASSQDLAGARTDTQYFGPGTRLTVL.

This chain connects TRBV9 to TRBJ2-2; no clear D. The CDR3 length is 16 residues. CDR1 SGDLS and CDR2 YYNGEE come from the germline V gene. Trimming stripped 3 bases from V and 2 bases from J, with 14 bases between. Here the CDR3 reads CASSAGFFSNTGELFF. CDR3 nucleotides: TGTGCCAGCAGCGCCGGGTTCTTCAGCAACACCGGGGAGCTGTTTTTT.

This sequence joins TRBV9 and TRBJ2-2, with D perhaps TRBD2 (7 bases). Germline loops: CDR1 SGDLS, CDR2 YYNGEE. V lost 0 bases and J lost 4, with 10 bases in between. This CDR3 has 15 residues. CDR3 nucleotides: TGTGCCAGCAGCGTAGGTGGGGGGGCCACCGGGGAGCTGTTTTTT. Its translation: CASSVGGGATGELFF.

The J gene is TRBJ1-5, the V gene TRBV15, with a weak D call TRBD1 (6 bases). V was clipped by 11 bases and J by 3 bases, with 23 bases between them. This CDR3 contains 16 residues. CDR1 is LNHNV and CDR2 is YYDKDF in the germline V gene (reference sequence). For the CDR3, the DNA is TGTGCCTCCTCACCTGGGGGCGGAGGACCCAATCAGCCCCAGCATTTT. This gives the protein CASSPGGGGPNQPQHF.

The sample holds one count of this clone. The rearrangement links TRBV7-3 to TRBJ2-1, with TRBD2 matching over 10 bases. The CDR3 covers 16 residues. J was trimmed by 8 bases and V by 2 bases; bases with no gene match: 9. Germline values: CDR1 SGHTA, CDR2 FQGTGA. CDR3 residues: CASSLDASGGRDEQFF. CDR3 in DNA: TGTGCCAGCAGCTTAGATGCTAGCGGGGGTAGGGATGAGCAGTTCTTC.

In nucleotides, the CDR3 is TGTGCCAGCAGCCAAGATCCCGCGGGGGGCTCCTACAATGAGCAGTTCTTC. Translation gives CASSQDPAGGSYNEQFF. The rearrangement uses TRBV4-2 and TRBJ2-1; 8 bases align to TRBD2. The CDR3 totals 17 residues. The germline V gene has CDR1 LGHNA and CDR2 YNFKEQ. The junction had 4 bases not matched to a gene; V was cut back by 0 bases and J by 0 bases.

CDR3 nucleotides: TGTGCCAGCAGTTCCCCGGGGGGCCAAGAGACCCAGTACTTC. Translation gives CASSSPGGQETQYF. The V call is TRBV2, the J call TRBJ2-5; 7 bases are a match to TRBD2. V dropped 5 bases and J dropped 1; count of bases not matched to a gene: 4. CDR1 is SNHLY, CDR2 FYNNEI, per germline. This CDR3 is 14 amino acids long.

The table lists this clone with a few counts. The CDR3 nucleotides read TGTGCCAGCAGCTCCGATGGGACTCCCTTTAGCAATCAGCCCCAGCATTTT. Residues: CASSSDGTPFSNQPQHF. The chain is built from TRBV7-2 and TRBJ1-5, with D possibly matching TRBD1 (5 bases). Trimming stripped 4 bases from V and 0 bases from J, with 16 bases between. Germline V gene data show CDR1 as SGHTA and CDR2 as FQGNSA. The CDR3 is made up of 17 amino acids.